This TCR beta chain came from a study of spatial heterogeneity in lung cancer. The wider study: Averaged across combinations, each unique TCR and UMI pairing appeared more than ten times in raw reads, which were uncorrected.

This sample's time point: sample taken at primary tumor resection. Extraction of whole RNA from tumor, nontumor lung or frozen PBMC preceded unsorted sequencing. Donors were about 70 untreated early-stage non-small cell lung cancer patients. This clonotype was detected ten times or more. CDR3 length: 17 amino acids. The V gene lost 0 bases and the J gene lost 0 bases, with 15 bases spanning the gap. CDR1 GTSNPN and CDR2 SVGIG come from the germline V gene (reference sequence). On each TCR cDNA molecule, a unique molecular identifier was present. Each CDR3 protein is one row after TCRdb ran MiXCR on the 5' RACE reads. The profile shows over 10,000 distinct CDR3 sequences, more than 15% of them singletons.

The specimen was PBMCs, collected at surgery. This clonotype was sampled from a male donor with early-stage non-small cell lung cancer. The gene calls are TRBV30 and TRBJ2-1; D remains ambiguous. The CDR3: CAWSVRDSGPSYNEQFF. The CDR3 region has the DNA TGTGCCTGGAGTGTTAGAGACTCGGGTCCCTCCTACAATGAGCAGTTCTTC. Full variable domain (missing parts from reference TRBV30 and TRBJ2-1): SQTIHQWPATLVQPVGSPLSLECTVEGTSNPNLYWYRQAAGRGLQLLFYSVGIGQISSEVPQNLSASRPQDRQFILSSKKLLLSDSGFYLCAWSVRDSGPSYNEQFFGPGTRLTVL.